This T cell receptor beta chain was documented in a study of PD-1 blockade in classical Hodgkin lymphoma. Clones were sequenced by immunoSEQ multiplex PCR, and TCRdb holds only the in-frame ones, with some missing. Altogether 70,000 or so clones are present, approximately 94% being singletons, with the ten largest covering 7.5% to 9.5%. Every patient experienced relapse after autologous stem cell transplantation, and brentuximab vedotin exposure varied. General observations from the study: Newly diagnosed patients and complete responders had comparable diversity at baseline. Newly diagnosed patients reportedly trailed healthy donors in baseline TCR diversity.

Notes on this clone: What it binds is unknown.

The sequence came from a human donor with classical Hodgkin lymphoma. This specimen consisted of peripheral blood mononuclear cells (PBMCs), obtained at baseline.

CDR3 nucleotide sequence: TGTGCCAGCAGCTATGGAGGGGGGGACGAGCAGTACTTC. Translated, it gives CASSYGGGDEQYF. The V and J genes are TRBV5-4 and TRBJ2-7; D is perhaps TRBD2 (7 bases). Trimming left V 3 bases short and J 5 bases short, with 12 bases between. There are 13 residues in the CDR3. CDR1 is SGHNT, CDR2 YYREEE, per germline (reference sequence).